These 29 T cell receptor beta chains share one sample of origin, sequenced in a study of shared clonotypes between healthy human individuals. The repertoire was sequenced with immunoSEQ multiplex PCR; TCRdb's copy has only in-frame clones and lacks some. Found here are about 1.4 million clones, 95% to 97% of them singletons; the top ten hold over 1%. Sequencing used naive CD4+ T cells sorted from blood. The subset: CD45RA+ positively selected. The source is a man aged 30-40 years in good health.

The J gene is TRBJ1-5, the V gene TRBV28; a weak D match, TRBD1 (6 bases). The germline V and J ends were trimmed by 4 bases and 4 bases, with 17 bases remaining between them. The germline CDR1 and CDR2 sequences are MDHEN and SYDVKM. The CDR3 consists of 16 residues. The CDR3 is CASSSIAPGANQPQHF. The CDR3 region has the DNA TGTGCCAGCAGTTCAATCGCCCCAGGGGCAAATCAGCCCCAGCATTTT.

This clone showed up just once. The rearrangement joins TRBV7-6 to TRBJ2-1; 10 bases fit TRBD2. The CDR3 is 14 amino acids. With V trimmed by 6 bases and J by 9 bases, 8 bases remained unmatched. CDR1 SGHVS and CDR2 FNYEAQ come from the germline V gene. CDR3 nucleotide sequence: TGTGCCAGCAGAAAACTAGCGGGACGGCGTGAGCAGTTCTTC. The encoded protein is CASRKLAGRREQFF.

This chain joins TRBV19 and TRBJ2-7, with TRBD2 matching 9 bases. Per the germline V gene, CDR1 is LNHDA and CDR2 is SQIVND (reference sequence). After removal of 1 base from V and 3 bases from J, the junction contained 1 base not matched to a gene. The CDR3 runs 14 residues. The CDR3 bases are TGTGCCAGTAGTATAGCTAGCGGGATCTACGAGCAGTACTTC. Its translation: CASSIASGIYEQYF.

The chain recombines TRBV9 with TRBJ2-2; 7 nucleotides match TRBD1. The CDR3 is 19 residues long. The germline gives CDR1 SGDLS, CDR2 YYNGEE. Trimming at V came to 3 bases and at J to 4 bases, leaving 18 bases not matched to a gene. CDR3 region: CASSARAIRGRDGTGELFF. For the CDR3, the DNA is TGTGCCAGCAGCGCCAGGGCTATTAGGGGGCGCGATGGCACCGGGGAGCTGTTTTTT.

This chain uses TRBV6-5 with TRBJ2-3; D is unresolved. CDR1 and CDR2 (germline): MNHEY, SVGAGI. V gave up 2 bases and J gave up 7 bases, with 7 bases separating them. This CDR3 has 12 amino acids. The CDR3 DNA reads TGTGCCAGCAGTTACCCCCCTAATACGCAGTATTTT. Protein product: CASSYPPNTQYF.

The rearrangement links TRBV18 to TRBJ2-5, with 8 nucleotides matching TRBD2. CDR1 is KGHSH and CDR2 is LQKENI in the germline V gene. The CDR3 consists of 17 residues. Unmatched junction bases numbered 8, after V lost 1 base and J lost 1 base. Here the CDR3 reads CASSPLLAGRIQETQYF. CDR3 in DNA: TGTGCCAGCTCACCACTGCTAGCGGGCCGAATCCAAGAGACCCAGTACTTC.

The chain combines TRBV10-3 with TRBJ2-5; 8 bases agree with TRBD1. V gave up 2 bases and J gave up 2 bases; unmatched junction bases: 13. Looked up from germline, CDR1 is ENHRY and CDR2 is SYGVKD. This CDR3 spans 18 amino acids. This chain's CDR3 is CAISETLLGQGQQETQYF. As DNA, the CDR3 is TGTGCCATCAGTGAGACTCTCCTCGGACAGGGACAACAAGAGACCCAGTACTTC.

The chain uses TRBV6-1 and TRBJ2-2, with D perhaps matching TRBD2 (6 bases). Trimming shortened V by 6 bases and J by 5 bases, and 16 bases separated the two germline ends. CDR1 and CDR2 from the germline V gene are MNHNS and SASEGT. CDR3 size: 15 residues. The CDR3, as DNA: TGTGCCAGCAGACTTAGCGGAGGTGGGACCGGGGAGCTGTTTTTT. Protein: CASRLSGGGTGELFF.

This chain uses TRBV18 with TRBJ2-7; D is perhaps TRBD1 or TRBD2 (5 bases each). CDR3 length: 14 residues. V shed 2 bases and J shed 3 bases, with 11 bases lying between them. The V gene's germline CDR1 is KGHSH and CDR2 LQKENI. CDR3 in amino acids: CASSPVGRIYEQYF. In DNA, the CDR3 is TGTGCCAGCTCACCAGTGGGACGAATCTACGAGCAGTACTTC.

This sequence joins TRBV29-1 and TRBJ1-3; 10 positions agree with TRBD1. Germline CDR1 is SQVTM and CDR2 is ANQGSEA. Trimming cost V 7 bases and J 3 bases; bases outside gene matches: 6. The CDR3 has 14 residues. CDR3 DNA sequence: TGCAGCGCTCGACAGGGGGCGAGTGGAAACACCATATATTTT. It yields the protein CSARQGASGNTIYF. The full variable domain, with the rest looked up from reference TRBV29-1 and TRBJ1-3, is SAVISQKPSRDICQRGTSLTIQCQVDSQVTMMFWYRQQPGQSLTLIATANQGSEATYESGFVIDKFPISRPNLTFSTLTVSNMSPEDSSIYLCSARQGASGNTIYFGEGSWLTVV.

The chain recombines TRBV15 with TRBJ1-4; D ambiguous. V shed 1 base and J shed 12 bases, with 9 bases lying between them. Germline V CDR1 and CDR2: LNHNV, YYDKDF (reference sequence). The CDR3 length is 12 residues. The CDR3 nucleotides read TGTGCCACCAGCAGAGCGGACGGGCAACTGTTTTTT. Translation gives CATSRADGQLFF.

The chain recombines TRBV6-6 with TRBJ1-1; no definite D call. CDR1 and CDR2 from the germline V gene are MNHNY and SVGAGI (reference sequence). The V gene lost 7 bases and the J gene lost 7 bases, with 13 bases spanning the gap. The CDR3 length is 12 residues. CDR3 sequence: CASNLLDGEAFF. In DNA form, the CDR3 reads TGTGCCAGCAACCTCTTGGACGGTGAAGCTTTCTTT.

The chain links TRBV9 to TRBJ2-7; D gene uncertain. Germline CDR1 SGDLS, CDR2 YYNGEE. The CDR3 consists of 15 residues. Trimming removed 0 bases from V and 3 bases from J, with 13 bases in between. The CDR3 reads CASSVGVDRVYEQYF. The CDR3 DNA is TGTGCCAGCAGCGTAGGAGTGGACCGAGTCTACGAGCAGTACTTC.

The chain has TRBV19 and TRBJ2-5, with 9 positions matching TRBD1. The CDR3 spans 17 residues. Germline assignment: CDR1 LNHDA and CDR2 SQIVND (reference sequence). The ends lost 5 bases at V and 3 bases at J; junction bases unmatched: 13. The CDR3 DNA reads TGTGCCAGTAGTCCTCGTCCCGGGACAGGGTCCGAAGAGACCCAGTACTTC. Encoded protein: CASSPRPGTGSEETQYF.

V gene TRBV4-2 combines with J gene TRBJ1-5; D uncertain. The CDR3 is 14 amino acids. V lost 5 bases and J 2 bases, leaving 10 bases between the germline ends. CDR1 and CDR2 (germline): LGHNA, YNFKEQ. In DNA form, the CDR3 reads TGTGCCAGCAGCTTGGAGGCGGGCAATCAGCCCCAGCATTTT. Translating gives CASSLEAGNQPQHF.

The chain has TRBV2 and TRBJ2-5, with D possibly TRBD2 on 6 matching bases. Trimming shortened V by 6 bases and J by 0 bases, and 23 bases separated the two germline ends. CDR1 is SNHLY, CDR2 FYNNEI, per germline. This CDR3 is built from 18 residues. The CDR3 DNA is TGTGCCAGCAGGGGTAGGCAGAGGGCTGGCGGGAACCAAGAGACCCAGTACTTC. It specifies CASRGRQRAGGNQETQYF.

As regards this clone: This specimen includes other DNA sequences encoding the same CDR3. The gene calls are TRBV5-1 and TRBJ2-3, with 8 bases lining up with TRBD2. The CDR3 totals 15 residues. Trimming at V came to 6 bases and at J to 3 bases, leaving 9 bases not matched to a gene. CDR1 is SGHRS and CDR2 is YFSETQ in the germline V gene. The CDR3 protein is CASTRTSGSTDTQYF. The CDR3, as DNA: TGCGCCAGCACCAGAACTAGCGGAAGTACAGATACGCAGTATTTT.

The V and J genes are TRBV5-1 and TRBJ2-1; 12 positions match TRBD2. The length of the CDR3 is 17 residues. The V and J ends lost 1 base and 3 bases, in that order; junction bases with no gene match: 5. CDR1 is SGHRS, CDR2 YFSETQ, per germline. The CDR3 reads CASSLTSGRRSYNEQFF. The CDR3 DNA follows: TGCGCCAGCAGCTTGACTAGCGGGAGGAGAAGCTACAATGAGCAGTTCTTC.

The gene calls are TRBV19 and TRBJ1-2; the match to TRBD1 covers 10 bases. Germline assignment: CDR1 LNHDA and CDR2 SQIVND (reference sequence). V dropped 11 bases and J dropped 8; count of bases not matched to a gene: 5. This CDR3 region has 11 residues. The CDR3 DNA is TGTGCCGCCGGGACAGGGGACGGCTACACCTTC. Protein sequence: CAAGTGDGYTF.

V is TRBV15 and J is TRBJ1-3, with D unresolved. Trimming took off 0 bases at V and 2 bases at J, with 8 bases between the two ends. CDR3 size: 15 residues. From germline, CDR1 is LNHNV and CDR2 YYDKDF (reference sequence). CDR3 nucleotides: TGTGCCACCAGCAGAGATTTGGTTGCTGGAAACACCATATATTTT. The encoded protein is CATSRDLVAGNTIYF.

The CDR3 spells CASSSGGSTYEQYF. The CDR3 DNA reads TGTGCCAGCAGCTCAGGGGGCTCTACCTACGAGCAGTACTTC. The genes are TRBV28 and TRBJ2-7; the match to TRBD1 covers 8 bases. The trim removed 6 bases at V and 2 bases at J, leaving 6 bases unmatched. The CDR3 contains 14 residues. Germline CDR1 is MDHEN and CDR2 is SYDVKM.

The chain uses TRBV5-6 and TRBJ2-5, with 11 bases matching TRBD2. The CDR3 has 16 amino acids. Germline lookup yields CDR1 SGHDT and CDR2 YYEEEE. The J segment lost 5 bases and the V segment lost 4 bases, leaving 10 bases of the junction unmatched. CDR3 loop: CASSARLAGLSETQYF. DNA of the CDR3: TGTGCCAGCAGCGCGAGACTAGCGGGACTCAGTGAGACCCAGTACTTC.

This sequence joins TRBV30 and TRBJ1-2; D ambiguous. The CDR3 is 9 residues long. Germline V lookup: CDR1 GTSNPN, CDR2 SVGIG (reference sequence). V lost 8 bases, J lost 6 bases, and 7 bases lay in between. DNA of the CDR3: TGTGCCGTGCATGATGGCTACACCTTC. Amino acid sequence: CAVHDGYTF.

For this clone: Other DNA sequences from this sample encode an identical CDR3 as well. This chain connects TRBV18 to TRBJ1-5; 7 bases match TRBD1. V shed 6 bases, J shed 6 bases, and the junction held 5 bases outside the gene matches. CDR3 size: 13 residues. CDR1 and CDR2 (germline): KGHSH, LQKENI. The CDR3 region is CASSPDRVQPQHF. The CDR3, as DNA: TGTGCCAGCTCGCCCGACAGGGTTCAGCCCCAGCATTTT.

The J gene is TRBJ2-5, the V gene TRBV5-1; TRBD2 matches 13 bases. The CDR3 spans 16 residues. The J segment lost 4 bases and the V segment lost 0 bases, leaving 3 bases of the junction unmatched. CDR1 and CDR2 (germline): SGHRS, YFSETQ. The CDR3 DNA is TGCGCCAGCAGCTTGGGGGGACTAGCGGGAATAGAGACCCAGTACTTC. Residues: CASSLGGLAGIETQYF.

The rearrangement uses TRBV15 and TRBJ2-2, with TRBD2 identical over 8 bases. CDR3 length equals 15 residues. V dropped 7 bases and J dropped 1; count of bases not matched to a gene: 5. Germline V gene sequence: CDR1 LNHNV, CDR2 YYDKDF (reference sequence). The CDR3 sequence: CATTAAGGNTGELFF. The CDR3 DNA is TGTGCCACCACGGCCGCGGGAGGGAACACCGGGGAGCTGTTTTTT. Drawing the rest from reference TRBV15 and TRBJ2-2, the complete variable domain is DAMVIQNPRYQVTQFGKPVTLSCSQTLNHNVMYWYQQKSSQAPKLLFHYYDKDFNNEADTPDNFQSRRPNTSFCFLDIRSPGLGDTAMYLCATTAAGGNTGELFFGEGSRLTVL.

The sample holds one count of this clone. This chain joins TRBV7-9 and TRBJ2-1; 9 bases fit TRBD2. V lost 5 bases and J lost 5; bases outside the gene matches: 7. Germline CDR1 reads SEHNR; CDR2 reads FQNEAQ (reference sequence). The CDR3 is 15 residues long. CDR3 residues: CASSPSGGPHNEQFF. CDR3 nucleotide sequence: TGTGCCAGCAGCCCAAGCGGGGGGCCCCACAATGAGCAGTTCTTC.

V gene TRBV11-2 combines with J gene TRBJ2-7; possible D gene TRBD1, 5 bases. The CDR3 contains 16 residues. With 4 bases removed from V and 3 bases from J, the gap between germline ends came to 19 bases. Germline V gives CDR1 SGHAT, CDR2 FQNNGV. CDR3 in DNA: TGTGCCAGCAGCTCCATCAGGGCAAAGTCTGTCTACGAGCAGTACTTC. Residues: CASSSIRAKSVYEQYF.

The chain carries TRBV27 and TRBJ2-1, with 8 bases fitting TRBD1. Germline assignment: CDR1 MNHEY and CDR2 SMNVEV (reference sequence). The CDR3 loop spans 15 amino acids. V trimming: 4 bases; J trimming: 6 bases; junction bases outside the gene matches: 8. The CDR3 spells CASSSTLDRANEQFF. The CDR3 DNA follows: TGTGCCAGCAGTTCAACCCTGGACAGGGCCAATGAGCAGTTCTTC.